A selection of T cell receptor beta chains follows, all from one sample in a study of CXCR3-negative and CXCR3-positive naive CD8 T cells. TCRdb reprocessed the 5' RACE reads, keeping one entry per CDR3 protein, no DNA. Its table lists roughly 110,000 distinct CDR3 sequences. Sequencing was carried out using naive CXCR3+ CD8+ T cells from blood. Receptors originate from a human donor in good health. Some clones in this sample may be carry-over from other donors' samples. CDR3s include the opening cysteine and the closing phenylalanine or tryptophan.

CASSPREGRLETQYF TRBJ2-5 TRBV7-6
CASSLVFGETQYF TRBJ2-5 TRBV11-2
CASRTQRKGVLYNEQFF TRBJ2-1 TRBV12-3/TRBV12-4
CASSLFNEQFF TRBJ2-1 TRBV27
CASSPEPTVANTGELFF TRBJ2-2 TRBV4-1
CATSRSSGYEQYF TRBJ2-7 TRBV15
CASSRTGGNEQYF TRBJ2-7 TRBV3-1
CASSQGPQGAYEQYF TRBJ2-7 TRBV4-1
CASSFSGGDAIKFF TRBJ2-1 TRBV7-3
CSALDGSGGLQETQYF TRBJ2-5 TRBV20-1
CSVVGLVEVEQYF TRBJ2-7 TRBV29-1
CASSFTGTGELFF TRBJ2-2 TRBV7-8
CASSPTSRGSNEQYF TRBJ2-7 TRBV7-9
CASSPDSDYGYTF TRBJ1-2 TRBV19
CASSPGLLYEQYF TRBJ2-7 TRBV12-3/TRBV12-4
CASSQDVSGNTIYF TRBJ1-3 TRBV7-2
CASSQEIAYEQYF TRBJ2-7 TRBV4-2
CASSYSTAASYEQYF TRBJ2-7 TRBV6-6
CASSSYDGTNQPQHF TRBJ1-5 TRBV28
CASSQEGQRKTQYF TRBJ2-5 TRBV3-1
CASTGSLGGYTF TRBJ1-2 TRBV11-2
CASSLWAPSALAGGVDTQYF TRBJ2-3 TRBV27
CVSSLTLRVAEANEQFF TRBJ2-1 TRBV7-3
CASSLTRTMNTEAFF TRBJ1-1 TRBV12-3/TRBV12-4
CASSFGWDLANEQFF TRBJ2-1 TRBV7-9
CASSPLNGQGNTEAFF TRBJ1-1 TRBV21-1
CAIKEHPVDNEQFF TRBJ2-1 TRBV10-3
CASSPGTRRYEQYF TRBJ2-7 TRBV5-5
CASSYYPGTGGSETQYF TRBJ2-5 TRBV6-6
CASSFRQSYQETQYF TRBJ2-5 TRBV11-1
CSARISGGVYEQYF TRBJ2-7 TRBV20-1
CASSQEATGSNEQYF TRBJ2-7 TRBV4-2
CASSAGTSGTQETQYF TRBJ2-5 TRBV5-1
CASSPSPARLYNEQFF TRBJ2-1 TRBV4-3
CASSQGPDATYEQYF TRBJ2-7 TRBV4-2
CASSTTLAGGFQETQYF TRBJ2-5 TRBV7-8
CASRRNTNTGELFF TRBJ2-2 TRBV28
CASSFGGPGTTGELFF TRBJ2-2 TRBV5-6
CASSLYVGGQETQYF TRBJ2-5 TRBV7-3
CASSRGQGGGEQYF TRBJ2-7 TRBV4-1
CSISALAVQYF TRBJ2-5 TRBV29-1
CSVLSGVSSTDTQYF TRBJ2-3 TRBV29-1
CASSPNLVRGYTDTQYF TRBJ2-3 TRBV5-1
CASSLSAGGPDTGELFF TRBJ2-2 TRBV28
CASSLGQAAYNSPLHF TRBJ1-6 TRBV12-3/TRBV12-4
CASRTTEVDTQYF TRBJ2-3 TRBV25-1
CASTPEGVGTDTQYF TRBJ2-3 TRBV7-8
CASSTGTGALYEQYF TRBJ2-7 TRBV28
CASTTGTENIQYF TRBJ2-4 TRBV2
CASSVEDRSGNTQYF TRBJ2-3 TRBV9
CSAGPSRGTGELFF TRBJ2-2 TRBV29-1
CASSLSTGAKLGPNEQFF TRBJ2-1 TRBV12-3/TRBV12-4
CASSQMYSVGTGELFF TRBJ2-2 TRBV7-9
CASTESGTGINEQFF TRBJ2-1 TRBV6-2/TRBV6-3
CASSLVRGYNEQFF TRBJ2-1 TRBV7-9
CASSPWAVNNSPLHF TRBJ1-6 TRBV6-1
CASSLAPASGGFGNEQFF TRBJ2-1 TRBV7-2
CASCEGGTTGELFF TRBJ2-2 TRBV12-3/TRBV12-4
CASSLTSGGFDTQYF TRBJ2-3 TRBV7-6